The 25 T cell receptor beta chains presented below share a single source sample, sequenced in a study of neurological immune-mediated disorders. Each CDR3 protein gets one entry after TCRdb re-called the 5' RACE reads with MiXCR. The table has approximately 26,000 distinct CDR3 sequences, 3.3% seen once. The sequenced material came from PBMCs. These receptors were obtained from a woman younger than 45 with multiple sclerosis.

There are many counts of this clonotype. The junction departs from germline at one end; a sequencing error may be responsible. The chain combines TRBV18 with TRBJ1-6; 8 nucleotides line up with TRBD1. The CDR3 has 15 amino acids. Per the germline V gene, CDR1 is KGHSH and CDR2 is LQKENI. CDR3 protein: CASSPTGDGNSPLNF. The CDR3 nucleotides are TGTGCCAGCTCGCCGACAGGGGATGGGAATTCACCCCTCAACTTT.

This clonotype was counted ten times or more. This chain connects TRBV20-1 to TRBJ1-1; tentative D call: TRBD1 (6 bases). Trimming left V 5 bases short and J 0 bases short, with 10 bases between. The CDR3 covers 13 residues. CDR1 is DFQATT and CDR2 is SNEGSKA in the germline V gene (reference sequence). Here the CDR3 reads CSAQDSLNTEAFF. The CDR3, as DNA: TGCAGTGCTCAGGACAGCTTGAACACTGAAGCTTTCTTT.

There are many counts of this clonotype. This chain connects TRBV7-2 to TRBJ2-7; 10 positions match TRBD2. CDR3 length: 15 amino acids. The V gene end was trimmed by 5 bases and the J gene end by 2 bases; junction bases not matched to a gene: 6. Germline-derived CDR1 and CDR2 are SGHTA and FQGNSA. Written as DNA, the CDR3 is TGTGCCAGCAGCCCCACTAGCGGGGAAACCTACGAGCAGTACTTC. It codes for CASSPTSGETYEQYF. Combining the CDR3 with reference TRBV7-2 and TRBJ2-7 gives the whole variable domain GAGVSQSPSNKVTEKGKDVELRCDPISGHTALYWYRQSLGQGLEFLIYFQGNSAPDKSGLPSDRFSAERTGGSVSTLTIQRTQQEDSAVYLCASSPTSGETYEQYFGPGTRLTVT.

The sample holds many counts of this clonotype. V is TRBV21-1 and J is TRBJ1-5; TRBD1 is taken as the D call from the table, unchecked against the DNA. TRBV21-1 is a pseudogene segment. The CDR3 contains 19 residues. The CDR3 loop is CASSNYRDRDVKSNQPQHF. The CDR3 coding sequence is TGTGCCAGCAGCAACTACCGGGACAGGGACGTTAAAAGCAATCAGCCCCAGCATTTT.

This clonotype was observed many times. In DNA, the CDR3 is TGCGCCAGCAGCTTGGCCGAGGTGGTGACGCAGTATTTT. Translating gives CASSLAEVVTQYF. The chain is built from TRBV5-1 and TRBJ2-3; D call uncertain. V was shortened by 0 bases and J by 9 bases, with 11 bases between the two germline ends. The CDR3 runs 13 residues. Germline V lookup: CDR1 SGHRS, CDR2 YFSETQ.

This clonotype was detected ten times or more. The chain employs TRBV20-1 and TRBJ2-3, with D hard to call. Trimming removed 5 bases at V and 2 bases at J, with 8 bases between. The CDR3 totals 12 residues. The germline V gene encodes CDR1 DFQATT and CDR2 SNEGSKA (reference sequence). The CDR3 DNA reads TGCAGTGCTCCCCGGGTCACAGATACGCAGTATTTT. Translating gives CSAPRVTDTQYF.

This clonotype was counted ten times or more. The chain joins TRBV5-1 to TRBJ2-1, with a weak D call TRBD2 (5 bases). CDR3 length: 14 amino acids. Trimming shortened V by 6 bases and J by 6 bases, and 16 bases separated the two germline ends. The germline CDR1 and CDR2 sequences are SGHRS and YFSETQ. The CDR3 spells CASKGMEASNEQFF. The DNA for the CDR3 is TGCGCCAGCAAAGGAATGGAGGCCTCCAATGAGCAGTTCTTC. Filled out from reference TRBV5-1 and TRBJ2-1, the complete variable domain reads KAGVTQTPRYLIKTRGQQVTLSCSPISGHRSVSWYQQTPGQGLQFLFEYFSETQRNKGNFPGRFSGRQFSNSRSEMNVSTLELGDSALYLCASKGMEASNEQFFGPGTRLTVL.

Points on this clonotype: The germline gene is not matched at one end of the junction; a read error may be the cause. The chain joins TRBV18 to TRBJ1-5; 8 bases are shared with TRBD1. CDR1 is KGHSH, CDR2 LQKENI, per germline. This CDR3 region has 17 residues. The CDR3 protein is CASSPTTAGTGNQPQNF. The CDR3 DNA reads TGTGCCAGCTCACCGACGACCGCCGGGACAGGCAATCAGCCCCAGAATTTT.

By its share, this clonotype is medium-sized. The J gene is TRBJ2-2, the V gene TRBV15; the D gene could be TRBD1 or TRBD2 (5 bases each). The CDR3 contains 13 residues. Looked up from germline, CDR1 is LNHNV and CDR2 is YYDKDF (reference sequence). V lost 3 bases, J lost 10 bases, and 12 bases lay in between. CDR3 sequence (DNA): TGTGCCACCAGCAGGGCCGGGGCCTTGGAGCTGTTTTTT. Translated: CATSRAGALELFF.

There are many counts of this clonotype. V usage is TRBV19 and J usage is TRBJ1-1; possibly TRBD1 for D (6 bases). Per the germline V gene, CDR1 is LNHDA and CDR2 is SQIVND (reference sequence). Trimming removed 8 bases at V and 5 bases at J, with 15 bases between. The CDR3 contains 13 residues. The CDR3 loop reads CASGPQGTTEAFF. CDR3 DNA: TGTGCCAGTGGCCCACAGGGCACTACTGAAGCTTTCTTT.

This clonotype was recorded a few times. The chain is built from TRBV4-2 and TRBJ1-1; the D is unclear. V shed 0 bases and J shed 1 base, with 15 bases lying between them. Germline V gene sequence: CDR1 LGHNA, CDR2 YNFKEQ. The CDR3 is 17 residues long. The CDR3 DNA reads TGTGCCAGCAGCCAAGATCAGCTTGGCAGAACGAACACTGAAGCTTTCTTT. It yields the protein CASSQDQLGRTNTEAFF.

This clonotype has a count of ten or more. V and J are TRBV6-1 and TRBJ2-7; D could derive from TRBD1 or TRBD2 (6 bases each). The germline gives CDR1 MNHNS, CDR2 SASEGT. The length of the CDR3 is 15 residues. V was trimmed by 2 bases and J by 5 bases, leaving 16 bases between them. This chain's CDR3 is CASSEWRGVRNEQYF. In DNA, the CDR3 is TGTGCCAGCAGTGAATGGAGGGGGGTCCGAAACGAGCAGTACTTC.

In its sample, this clonotype was seen many times. The genes are TRBV7-9 and TRBJ1-5; 10 positions agree with TRBD1. The CDR3 length is 16 residues. From germline, CDR1 is SEHNR and CDR2 FQNEAQ (reference sequence). J was trimmed by 4 bases and V by 5 bases; bases with no gene match: 8. The DNA for the CDR3 is TGTGCCAGCAGCCAGGACAGGGGGGAAATAAATCAGCCCCAGCATTTT. This encodes CASSQDRGEINQPQHF. The complete variable domain, with remaining parts taken from reference TRBV7-9 and TRBJ1-5, reads DTGVSQNPRHKITKRGQNVTFRCDPISEHNRLYWYRQTLGQGPEFLTYFQNEAQLEKSRLLSDRFSAERPKGSFSTLEIQRTEQGDSAMYLCASSQDRGEINQPQHFGDGTRLSIL.

J is TRBJ2-7 and V is TRBV18, with 7 bases matching TRBD2. CDR1 is KGHSH and CDR2 is LQKENI in the germline V gene. The V segment lost 3 bases and the J segment 4 bases; nucleotides outside the gene matches: 6. There are 14 residues in the CDR3. The CDR3 sequence: CASSPGGSRYEQYF. Written as DNA, the CDR3 is TGTGCCAGCTCACCGGGAGGGAGTAGATACGAGCAGTACTTC.

This clonotype was detected many times. V gene TRBV7-2 combines with J gene TRBJ1-2; D gene uncertain. Between the trimmed V and J ends, which lost 7 bases and 8 bases, there was a span of 14 bases. CDR3 size: 12 residues. Germline lookup yields CDR1 SGHTA and CDR2 FQGNSA. The CDR3 sequence is CASNPSARGYTF. CDR3 nucleotide sequence: TGTGCCAGCAACCCCTCAGCTCGCGGCTACACCTTC.

This clonotype was detected many times. The rearrangement links TRBV29-1 to TRBJ2-5; D is undetermined. CDR1 and CDR2 from the germline V gene are SQVTM and ANQGSEA. V was cut by 4 bases and J by 3 bases, with 12 bases left in between. This CDR3 has 13 amino acids. Here the CDR3 DNA reads TGCAGCGTTGTTCCCCCGGCAAAAGAGACCCAGTACTTC. Protein: CSVVPPAKETQYF.

This clonotype has only a few counts. A much larger clone differs by one base, so this may be a read error. This chain uses TRBV6-2 or TRBV6-3 with TRBJ1-2; tentative D call: TRBD1 (5 bases). This CDR3 has 14 amino acids. In germline, CDR1 is MNHEY, CDR2 SVGEGT. Trimming shortened V by 6 bases and J by 2 bases, and 13 bases separated the two germline ends. DNA for the CDR3: TGTGCCAGCAGACCCGACAGATTCAACTATGGCTACACCTTC. Protein sequence: CASRPDRFNYGYTF.

The chain uses TRBV20-1 and TRBJ2-1; tentatively, D is TRBD1 (5 bases). The V gene's germline CDR1 is DFQATT and CDR2 SNEGSKA (reference sequence). The CDR3 contains 14 residues. The ends were cut back, 5 bases at V and 7 bases at J, with 18 bases in the middle. The CDR3 region is CSASPFIGANEQFF. The CDR3 DNA reads TGCAGTGCTTCCCCTTTCATTGGGGCGAATGAGCAGTTCTTC.

Ten or more counts support this clonotype. The chain links TRBV18 to TRBJ2-3, with D tentatively TRBD1 (6 bases). The V gene lost 4 bases and the J gene lost 5 bases, with 16 bases spanning the gap. Germline-derived CDR1 and CDR2 are KGHSH and LQKENI. The CDR3 spans 15 residues. This chain's CDR3 is CASSLYIQGQDTQYF. DNA of the CDR3: TGTGCCAGCTCACTGTACATTCAGGGGCAAGATACGCAGTATTTT. Filled out from reference TRBV18 and TRBJ2-3, the complete variable domain reads NAGVMQNPRHLVRRRGQEARLRCSPMKGHSHVYWYRQLPEEGLKFMVYLQKENIIDESGMPKERFSAEFPKEGPSILRIQQVVRGDSAAYFCASSLYIQGQDTQYFGPGTRLTVL.

Ten or more counts support this clonotype. The chain recombines TRBV2 with TRBJ2-7, with 10 positions matching TRBD2. This CDR3 has 15 residues. Germline loops: CDR1 SNHLY, CDR2 FYNNEI. J gave up 2 bases and V 8 bases, and 9 bases lay outside the gene matches. This chain's CDR3 is CASAGRTSGAYEQYF. In DNA form, the CDR3 reads TGTGCCAGCGCGGGGAGGACTAGCGGAGCCTACGAGCAGTACTTC.

Ten or more counts support this clonotype. This rearrangement joins TRBV20-1 to TRBJ1-6; 11 bases are shared with TRBD1. The CDR3 consists of 16 residues. CDR1 and CDR2 from the germline V gene are DFQATT and SNEGSKA (reference sequence). The junction had 7 bases not matched to a gene; V was cut back by 3 bases and J by 6 bases. The CDR3 reads CSARTGQGVSNSPLHF. The CDR3 DNA reads as TGCAGTGCTAGGACGGGACAGGGGGTTTCTAATTCACCCCTCCACTTT.

This clonotype was detected many times. V gene TRBV5-1 combines with J gene TRBJ2-3; D call uncertain. CDR3 size: 14 residues. V dropped 4 bases and J dropped 0 bases, with 9 bases sitting between them. The germline V gene has CDR1 SGHRS and CDR2 YFSETQ. The CDR3 DNA sequence: TGCGCCAGCAGCCGGGCTTCTAGCACAGATACGCAGTATTTT. Its protein product is CASSRASSTDTQYF.

This clonotype appeared many times. The DNA of the CDR3 is TGTGCCAGCAGCGCTCAAGCGTGGGCTAGCGTAAAGGATACGCAGTATTTT. Encoded protein: CASSAQAWASVKDTQYF. The chain combines TRBV12-3 or TRBV12-4 with TRBJ2-3; possibly TRBD2 for D (6 bases). The length of the CDR3 is 17 residues. The V end was cut by 6 bases, the J end by 6 bases, with 25 bases between.

This clonotype was counted at least ten times. The chain is built from TRBV5-1 and TRBJ2-5; 8 nucleotides match TRBD2. Germline V lookup: CDR1 SGHRS, CDR2 YFSETQ. The CDR3 is 17 amino acids. Trimming cost V 5 bases and J 0 bases; bases outside gene matches: 12. CDR3 bases: TGCGCCAGCAGAGCCGGCGTGACTAGCGCCAACCAAGAGACCCAGTACTTC. Translated, it gives CASRAGVTSANQETQYF.

The sample holds a few counts of this clonotype. The V call is TRBV12-3 or TRBV12-4, the J call TRBJ2-1; 14 nucleotides match TRBD2. The trim removed 5 bases at V and 9 bases at J, leaving 6 bases unmatched. The CDR3 runs 15 residues. DNA of the CDR3: TGTGCCAGCAGTACCGGGACTAGCGGGAGCGTTGAGCAGTTCTTC. Encoded protein: CASSTGTSGSVEQFF.